This T cell receptor beta chain derives from a study of blood T cell repertoires in COVID-19. Overall study context: Material from acute and convalescent COVID-19 was sourced from the United States, Italy and Spain. In each case, the material was cDNA or gDNA derived from T cells, B-cell-depleted T cells, or PBMCs.

This clone was seen a single time. Sequenced by immunoSEQ multiplex PCR; TCRdb stores in-frame clones only, minus some. The sample shows some 70,000 clones, more than 65% of them seen only once. From germline, CDR1 is SQVTM and CDR2 ANQGSEA. Trimming took off 2 bases at V and 10 bases at J, with 11 bases between the two ends. The CDR3 spans 11 residues. Sequencing was performed on peripheral blood. This chain connects TRBV29-1 to TRBJ1-2, with D possibly matching TRBD1 (6 bases). The receptor comes from a woman aged 45-59 years with acute or convalescent COVID-19. Written as DNA, the CDR3 is TGCAGCGTTGAATCGGGACACACCTACACCTTC. Protein: CSVESGHTYTF. The full variable domain, with the rest looked up from reference TRBV29-1 and TRBJ1-2, is SAVISQKPSRDICQRGTSLTIQCQVDSQVTMMFWYRQQPGQSLTLIATANQGSEATYESGFVIDKFPISRPNLTFSTLTVSNMSPEDSSIYLCSVESGHTYTFGSGTRLTVV.